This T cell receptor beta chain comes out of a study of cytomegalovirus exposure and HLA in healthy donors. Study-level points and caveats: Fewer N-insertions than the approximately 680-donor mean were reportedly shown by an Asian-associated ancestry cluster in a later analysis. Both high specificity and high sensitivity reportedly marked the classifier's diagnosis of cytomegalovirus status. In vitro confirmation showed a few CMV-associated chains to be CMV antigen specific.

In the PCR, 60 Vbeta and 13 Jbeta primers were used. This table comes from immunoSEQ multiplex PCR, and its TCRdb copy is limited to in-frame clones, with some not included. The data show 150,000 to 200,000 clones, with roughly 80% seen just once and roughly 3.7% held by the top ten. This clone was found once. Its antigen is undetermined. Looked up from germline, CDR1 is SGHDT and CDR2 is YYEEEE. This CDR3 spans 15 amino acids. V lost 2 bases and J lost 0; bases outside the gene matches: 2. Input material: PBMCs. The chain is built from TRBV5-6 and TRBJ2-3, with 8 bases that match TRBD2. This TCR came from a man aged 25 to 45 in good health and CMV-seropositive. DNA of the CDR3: TGTGCCAGCAGCTTTGGACTAGCTAGCACAGATACGCAGTATTTT. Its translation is CASSFGLASTDTQYF.